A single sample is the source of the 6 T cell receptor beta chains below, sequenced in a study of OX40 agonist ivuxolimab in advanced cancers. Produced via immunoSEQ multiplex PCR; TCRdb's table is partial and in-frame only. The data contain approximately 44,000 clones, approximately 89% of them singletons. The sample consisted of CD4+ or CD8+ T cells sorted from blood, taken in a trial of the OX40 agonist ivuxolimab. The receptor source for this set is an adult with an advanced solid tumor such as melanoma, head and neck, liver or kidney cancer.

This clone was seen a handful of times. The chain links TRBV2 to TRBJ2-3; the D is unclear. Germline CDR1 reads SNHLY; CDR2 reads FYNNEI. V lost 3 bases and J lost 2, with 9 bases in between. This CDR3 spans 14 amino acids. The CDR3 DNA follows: TGTGCCAGCAGTGAGTTGCTCCTCACAGATACGCAGTATTTT. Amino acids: CASSELLLTDTQYF.

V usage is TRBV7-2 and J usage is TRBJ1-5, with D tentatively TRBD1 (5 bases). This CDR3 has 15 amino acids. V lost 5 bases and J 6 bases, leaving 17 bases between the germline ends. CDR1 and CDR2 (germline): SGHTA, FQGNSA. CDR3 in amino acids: CASSPWGGPRQPQHF. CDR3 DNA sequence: TGTGCCAGCAGCCCGTGGGGGGGACCCCGTCAGCCCCAGCATTTT.

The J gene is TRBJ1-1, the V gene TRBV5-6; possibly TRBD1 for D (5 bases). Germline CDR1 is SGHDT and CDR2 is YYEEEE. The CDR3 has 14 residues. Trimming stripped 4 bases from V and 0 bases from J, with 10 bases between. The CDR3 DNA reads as TGTGCCAGCAGCCCGACAGCCATGAACACTGAAGCTTTCTTT. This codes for CASSPTAMNTEAFF.

The CDR3: CASSPLGPNNEQFF. The CDR3 nucleotides read TGTGCCAGCAGCCCGCTGGGCCCGAACAATGAGCAGTTCTTC. The J gene is TRBJ2-1, the V gene TRBV7-6, with D unresolved. Germline V lookup: CDR1 SGHVS, CDR2 FNYEAQ. The CDR3 sequence is 14 residues long. V was shortened by 5 bases and J by 5 bases, with 13 bases between the two germline ends.

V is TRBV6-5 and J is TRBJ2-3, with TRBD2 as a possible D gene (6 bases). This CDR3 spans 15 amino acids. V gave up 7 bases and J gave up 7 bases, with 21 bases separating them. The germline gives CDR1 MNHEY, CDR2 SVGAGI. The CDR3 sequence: CASNSYGPGGNTQYF. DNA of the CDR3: TGTGCCAGCAATTCCTATGGGCCCGGCGGGAATACGCAGTATTTT.

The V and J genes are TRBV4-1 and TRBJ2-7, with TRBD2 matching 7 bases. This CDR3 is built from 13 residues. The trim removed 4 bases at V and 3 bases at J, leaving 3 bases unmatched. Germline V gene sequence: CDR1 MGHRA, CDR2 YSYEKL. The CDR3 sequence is CASSLERGYEQYF. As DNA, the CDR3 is TGCGCCAGCAGCCTCGAGCGGGGCTACGAGCAGTACTTC.